This section outlines one T cell receptor beta chain sequence together with its context. What antigen it recognizes has not been identified. Qualities for individual bases were not recorded, and no much larger clone is one base off. The sample comes from a study of blood T cell repertoires in COVID-19 (dated by TCRdb to the early 2020s). Regarding the study in general: The collaborator samples originated in the United States, Italy and Spain and spanned the acute and convalescent phases of COVID-19. The prospective study material was composed of cDNA or gDNA derived from T cells, B-cell-depleted T cells, or PBMCs. Subjects who had been exposed to COVID-19, were actively infected with it, or had recovered from it provided the deeply sampled blood TCRbeta repertoires that made up the dataset. The repertoires were made available in a free public database intended to serve as a resource for research on the immune response to SARS-CoV-2. Samples came from the ongoing ImmuneRACE study (first 160 participants) plus 1,254 subjects from 6 global collaborators. The sample metadata nearly always contained a de-identified subject ID, COVID-19 status, age in years and sex. Where HLA class I and class II types were available, the types were taken from metadata supplied by the sample provider, not from assay-based typing.

Paper-wide results and their limitations: The quantity of clinical and demographic metadata differed by source and by participant and was supplied without curation.

In the prospective study, participants were about 18 to 95 years old, resided in about two dozen geographic areas of the United States, and were enrolled through a virtual design. To assign participants to cohorts, the prospective study relied on clinical history that participants themselves reported in a screening survey and a study questionnaire. Mobile phlebotomists in the prospective study collected whole blood, serum and a nasopharyngeal or oropharyngeal swab from every participant. Over an approximately two-month period, participants in the prospective study had the option of providing additional blood draws and questionnaires. Prospective study blood samples were shipped either frozen or at room temperature before DNA extraction. The immunoSEQ Assay, a bias-controlled multiplex PCR, was used to amplify TCRbeta CDR3 regions from genomic DNA. Turning to the authors' computational methods: The number of nucleated cells in each sample was estimated from the amplification of reference gene primers within the assay. Sequence reads were collapsed and filtered to measure the absolute abundance of every unique TCRbeta CDR3 rearrangement. For each sample, productive Simpson clonality was calculated as the square root of Simpson's diversity index over productive rearrangements. TCRdb limited this immuneACCESS table to in-frame rearrangements with V and J called. A share of clones is missing; checked studies link under half to unresolved V genes, and the rest is unexplained. V, J and clone size are those of that table, while D and trimming were read from the DNA. The sample table contains about 170,000 clones; only one count was recorded for around 83% of them. The leading ten clones occupy around 3.6% of the sample.

Cut back by 5 bases and 8 bases, the V and J ends lie 15 bases apart. The germline V gene gives CDR1 as MDHEN and CDR2 as SYDVKM. CDR3 length: 14 amino acids, cysteine to phenylalanine. CDR3 DNA is the only sequence kept; it has 42 bases, read in frame from the first base. The sequence was collected from a woman aged 45-65 years in a cohort exposed to, infected with or recovered from COVID-19 (not recorded which). Sequenced: PBMCs or T cells enriched from blood (not recorded which). The rearrangement combines TRBV28 with TRBJ1-4, and TRBD1 may be the D gene, going by 6 matching bases. The DNA is as follows: TGTGCCAGCAGTAGGTCAGGGGTAAGGGAAAAACTGTTTTTT. The encoded protein is CASSRSGVREKLFF.